Listed below are T cell receptor beta chains from one sample, sequenced in a study of response to subunit inactivated influenza vaccine. One entry per CDR3 protein, called by TCRdb with MiXCR from the RT-PCR reads. The sample contains about 310,000 distinct CDR3 sequences, roughly a fifth of which appear only once. Sequences were derived from PBMCs from blood, sampled approximately 20 months after vaccination. The receptors originated from a man between 50 and 70 years old who received an inactivated influenza vaccine. The CDR3 runs from the conserved cysteine through the conserved F or W. The order of the fields is D gene, V gene, clone size, J gene, CDR3 protein, CDR3 DNA. D genes are given only for firm matches. Clone size is shown for a subset of rows, as once, few, many or a class of expanded clone.

TRBD2	TRBV3-1	-	TRBJ2-1	CASSQDTSGTWANEQFF	TGTGCCAGCAGCCAAGACACTAGCGGGACTTGGGCCAATGAGCAGTTCTTC
TRBD2	TRBV19	few	TRBJ2-1	CASSTAGLAGKVNEQFF	TGTGCCAGTAGTACCGCGGGACTAGCGGGAAAAGTCAATGAGCAGTTCTTC
-	TRBV12-3/TRBV12-4	-	TRBJ2-2	CASSFLCTGELFF	TGTGCCAGCAGTTTTTTGTGCACCGGGGAGCTGTTTTTT
TRBD1	TRBV11-1	-	TRBJ2-3	CASSLGERDRGPADTQYF	TGTGCCAGCAGCTTAGGAGAACGAGACAGGGGGCCTGCAGATACGCAGTATTTT
-	TRBV12-3/TRBV12-4	-	TRBJ1-1	CASSTTVVRNTEAFF	TGTGCCAGCAGTACTACCGTGGTAAGGAACACTGAAGCTTTCTTT
-	TRBV7-9	few	TRBJ1-5	CASSLGVQPQHF	TGTGCCAGCAGCTTGGGGGTTCAGCCCCAGCATTTT
-	TRBV5-1	many	TRBJ1-6	CASSPSGPDSPLHF	TGCGCCAGCAGCCCCTCGGGCCCGGATTCACCCCTCCACTTT
-	TRBV20-1	-	TRBJ2-7	CSALRTVNSYEQYF	TGCAGTGCACTTAGGACAGTGAACTCCTACGAGCAGTACTTC
TRBD2	TRBV5-1	few	TRBJ2-3	CASSPGTSIDTQYF	TGCGCCAGCAGTCCCGGGACTAGCATAGATACGCAGTATTTT
TRBD1	TRBV4-2	-	TRBJ2-7	CASSPIVDRDYEQYF	TGTGCCAGCAGCCCTATCGTCGACAGGGACTACGAGCAGTACTTC
TRBD1	TRBV7-9	few	TRBJ2-2	CASSLPGQGNTGELFF	TGTGCCAGCAGCTTGCCGGGACAGGGAAACACCGGGGAGCTGTTTTTT